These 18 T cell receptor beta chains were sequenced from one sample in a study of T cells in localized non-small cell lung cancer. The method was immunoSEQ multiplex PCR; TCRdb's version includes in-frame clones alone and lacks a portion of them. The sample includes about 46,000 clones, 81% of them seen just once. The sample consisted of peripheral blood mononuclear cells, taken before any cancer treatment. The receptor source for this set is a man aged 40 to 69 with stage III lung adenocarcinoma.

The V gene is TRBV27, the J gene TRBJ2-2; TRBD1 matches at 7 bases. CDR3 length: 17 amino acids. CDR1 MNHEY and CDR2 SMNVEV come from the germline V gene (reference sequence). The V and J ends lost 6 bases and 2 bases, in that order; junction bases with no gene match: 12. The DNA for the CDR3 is TGTGCCAGCAGCCGGGTGGGGAACAGGGGAAACACCGGGGAGCTGTTTTTT. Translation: CASSRVGNRGNTGELFF.

The CDR3 loop is CASSLGRDSGGETQYF. Here the CDR3 DNA reads TGTGCCAGCAGCTTGGGGCGGGATAGCGGGGGCGAGACCCAGTACTTC. The chain uses TRBV5-8 and TRBJ2-5, with 9 bases fitting TRBD2. V shed 0 bases, J shed 5 bases, and the junction held 8 bases outside the gene matches. The CDR3 is 16 residues long. Per germline, CDR1 SGHTS and CDR2 YDEGEE.

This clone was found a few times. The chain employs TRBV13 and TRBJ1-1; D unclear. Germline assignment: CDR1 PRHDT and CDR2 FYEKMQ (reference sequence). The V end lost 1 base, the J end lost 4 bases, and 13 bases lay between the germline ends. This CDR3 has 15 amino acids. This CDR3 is CASSLVGVGSTEAFF. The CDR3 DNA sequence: TGTGCCAGCAGCTTAGTTGGGGTTGGGAGCACTGAAGCTTTCTTT.

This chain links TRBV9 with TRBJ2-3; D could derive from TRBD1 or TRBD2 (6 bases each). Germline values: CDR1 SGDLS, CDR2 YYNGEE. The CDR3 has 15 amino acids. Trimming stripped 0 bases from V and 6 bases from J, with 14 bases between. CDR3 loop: CASSVGGSGADTQYF. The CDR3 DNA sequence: TGTGCCAGCAGCGTAGGTGGTTCGGGGGCCGATACGCAGTATTTT.

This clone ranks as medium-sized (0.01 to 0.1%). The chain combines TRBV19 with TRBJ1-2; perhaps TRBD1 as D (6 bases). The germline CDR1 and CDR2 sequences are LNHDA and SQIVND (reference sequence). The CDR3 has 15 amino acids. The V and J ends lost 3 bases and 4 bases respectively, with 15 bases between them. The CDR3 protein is CASSIEDRGSYGYTF. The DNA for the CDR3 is TGTGCCAGTAGTATTGAGGACAGAGGAAGCTATGGCTACACCTTC.

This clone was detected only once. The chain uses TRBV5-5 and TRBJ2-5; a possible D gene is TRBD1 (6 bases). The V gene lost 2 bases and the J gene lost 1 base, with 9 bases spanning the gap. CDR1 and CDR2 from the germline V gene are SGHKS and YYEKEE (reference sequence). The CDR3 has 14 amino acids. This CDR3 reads CASSLKGGQETQYF. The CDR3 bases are TGTGCCAGCAGCTTAAAAGGGGGCCAAGAGACCCAGTACTTC.

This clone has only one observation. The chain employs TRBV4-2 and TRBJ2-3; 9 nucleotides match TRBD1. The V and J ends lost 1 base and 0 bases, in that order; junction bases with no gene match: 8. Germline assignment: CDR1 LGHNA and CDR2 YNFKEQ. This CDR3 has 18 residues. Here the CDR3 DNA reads TGTGCCAGCAGCCAAGGGGGGACAGGGCTTACTAGCACAGATACGCAGTATTTT. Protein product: CASSQGGTGLTSTDTQYF.

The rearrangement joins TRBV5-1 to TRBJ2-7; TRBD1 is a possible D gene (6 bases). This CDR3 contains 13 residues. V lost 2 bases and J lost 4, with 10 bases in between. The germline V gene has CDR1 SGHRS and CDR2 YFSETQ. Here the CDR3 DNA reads TGCGCCAGCAGCTTCGGACAGCCTTACGAGCAGTACTTC. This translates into CASSFGQPYEQYF.

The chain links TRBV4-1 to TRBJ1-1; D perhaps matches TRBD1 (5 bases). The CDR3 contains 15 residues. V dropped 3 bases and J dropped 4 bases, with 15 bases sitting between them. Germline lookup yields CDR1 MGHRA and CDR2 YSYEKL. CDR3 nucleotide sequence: TGCGCCAGCAGCCAGCGGACTGATGGGGGCACTGAAGCTTTCTTT. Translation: CASSQRTDGGTEAFF.

The CDR3 loop reads CASSVRGAVEQYF. CDR3 nucleotides: TGTGCCAGCAGTGTGAGGGGAGCCGTCGAGCAGTACTTC. The chain is built from TRBV25-1 and TRBJ2-7; D is possibly TRBD1 or TRBD2 (5 bases each). The CDR3 sequence is 13 residues long. Trimming stripped 4 bases from V and 6 bases from J, with 13 bases between. CDR1 is MGHDK and CDR2 is SYGVNS in the germline V gene.

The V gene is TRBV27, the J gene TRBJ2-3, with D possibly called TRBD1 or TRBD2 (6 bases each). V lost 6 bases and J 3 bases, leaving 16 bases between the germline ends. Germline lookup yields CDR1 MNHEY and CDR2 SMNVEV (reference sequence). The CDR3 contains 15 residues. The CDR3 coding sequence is TGTGCCAGCAGCCCGCCGGGGGCAGGGACAGATACGCAGTATTTT. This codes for CASSPPGAGTDTQYF.

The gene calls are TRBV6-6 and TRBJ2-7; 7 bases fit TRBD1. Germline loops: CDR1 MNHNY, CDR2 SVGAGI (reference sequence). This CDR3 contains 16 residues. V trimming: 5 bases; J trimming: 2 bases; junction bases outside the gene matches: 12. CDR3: CASSTRPGQRAYEQYF. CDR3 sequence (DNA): TGTGCCAGCAGTACTCGGCCGGGACAGCGAGCCTACGAGCAGTACTTC.

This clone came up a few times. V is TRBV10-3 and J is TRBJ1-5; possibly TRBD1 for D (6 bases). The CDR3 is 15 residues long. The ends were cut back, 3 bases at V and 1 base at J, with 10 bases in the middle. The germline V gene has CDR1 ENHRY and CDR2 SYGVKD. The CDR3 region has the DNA TGTGCCATCAGTGATGTCGGACAGAGCAATCAGCCCCAGCATTTT. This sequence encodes CAISDVGQSNQPQHF.

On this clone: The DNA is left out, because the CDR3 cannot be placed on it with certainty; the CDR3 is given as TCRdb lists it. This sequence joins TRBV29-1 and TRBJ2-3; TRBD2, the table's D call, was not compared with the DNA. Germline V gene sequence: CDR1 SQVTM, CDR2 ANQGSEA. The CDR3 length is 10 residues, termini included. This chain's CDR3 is CSVAAGARYF.

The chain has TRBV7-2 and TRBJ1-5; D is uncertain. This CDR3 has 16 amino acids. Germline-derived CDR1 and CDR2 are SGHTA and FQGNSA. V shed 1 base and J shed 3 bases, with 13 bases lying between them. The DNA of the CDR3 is TGTGCCAGCAGCTTAGGCGGAGCACTAAACAATCAGCCCCAGCATTTT. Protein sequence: CASSLGGALNNQPQHF.

CDR3 amino acids: CASSNGINEKLFF. The DNA for the CDR3 is TGTGCCAGCAGTAACGGGATTAATGAAAAACTGTTTTTT. The chain uses TRBV5-8 and TRBJ1-4, with D hard to call. Germline V lookup: CDR1 SGHTS, CDR2 YDEGEE. CDR3 length: 13 amino acids. Trimming shortened V by 5 bases and J by 4 bases, and 9 bases separated the two germline ends.

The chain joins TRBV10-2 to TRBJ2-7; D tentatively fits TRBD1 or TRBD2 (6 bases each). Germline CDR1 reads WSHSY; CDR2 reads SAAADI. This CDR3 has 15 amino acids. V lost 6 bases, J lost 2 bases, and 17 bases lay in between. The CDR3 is CASSAPEGVPYEQYF. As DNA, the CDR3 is TGCGCCAGCAGCGCCCCGGAGGGGGTGCCCTACGAGCAGTACTTC.

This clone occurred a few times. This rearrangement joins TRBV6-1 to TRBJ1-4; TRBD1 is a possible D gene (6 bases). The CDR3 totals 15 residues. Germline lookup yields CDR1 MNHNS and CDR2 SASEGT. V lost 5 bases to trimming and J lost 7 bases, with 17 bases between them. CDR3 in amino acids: CASSFSTGLGEKLFF. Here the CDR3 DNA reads TGTGCCAGCAGTTTTTCGACAGGTCTAGGTGAAAAACTGTTTTTT.